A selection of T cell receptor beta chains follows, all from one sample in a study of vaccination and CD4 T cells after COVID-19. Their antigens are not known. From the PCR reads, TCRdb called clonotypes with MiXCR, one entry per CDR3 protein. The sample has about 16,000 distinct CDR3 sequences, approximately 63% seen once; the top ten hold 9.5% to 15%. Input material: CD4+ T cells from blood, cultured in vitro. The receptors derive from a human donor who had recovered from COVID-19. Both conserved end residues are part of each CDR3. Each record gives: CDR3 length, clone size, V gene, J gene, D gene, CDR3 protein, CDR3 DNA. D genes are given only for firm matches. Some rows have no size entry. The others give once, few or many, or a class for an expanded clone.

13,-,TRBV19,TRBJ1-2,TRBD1,CAARDRALRGYTF,TGTGCCGCCCGGGACAGGGCCCTCCGGGGCTACACCTTC
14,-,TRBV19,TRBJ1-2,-,CASSSPTVLYGYTF,TGTGCCAGTAGTTCCCCGACAGTCCTCTATGGCTACACCTTC
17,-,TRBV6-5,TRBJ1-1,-,CASSYRGLQGGNTEAFF,TGTGCCAGCAGTTACCGGGGGCTTCAGGGAGGGAACACTGAAGCTTTCTTT
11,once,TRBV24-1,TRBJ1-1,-,CATSAGRVAFF,TGTGCCACCAGTGCGGGCAGGGTAGCTTTCTTT
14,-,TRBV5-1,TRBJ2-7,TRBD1,CASRVDRDSYEQYF,TGCGCCAGCAGAGTGGACAGGGATTCCTACGAGCAGTACTTC
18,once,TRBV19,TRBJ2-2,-,CASSISLAPWPNTGELFF,TGTGCCAGTAGTATAAGTCTGGCTCCCTGGCCGAACACCGGGGAGCTGTTTTTT
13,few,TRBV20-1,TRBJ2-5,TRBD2,CSATSGGEETQYF,TGCAGTGCGACTAGCGGGGGGGAAGAGACCCAGTACTTC
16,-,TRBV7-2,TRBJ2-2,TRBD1,CASSFGGQGATGELFF,TGTGCCAGCAGCTTTGGGGGACAGGGGGCCACCGGGGAGCTGTTTTTT
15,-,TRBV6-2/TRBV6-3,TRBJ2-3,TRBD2,CASSYILAVTDTQYF,TGTGCCAGCAGTTACATTCTAGCGGTCACAGATACGCAGTATTTT
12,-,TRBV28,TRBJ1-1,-,CASSLRASKAFF,TGTGCCAGCAGTTTAAGGGCATCCAAAGCTTTCTTT
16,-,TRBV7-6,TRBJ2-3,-,CASRATGEGSIGTQYF,TGTGCCAGCAGGGCGACAGGGGAGGGTTCTATTGGTACGCAGTATTTT
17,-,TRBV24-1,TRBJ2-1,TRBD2,CATSDFGGGLADNEQFF,TGTGCCACCAGTGATTTTGGGGGGGGACTAGCGGACAATGAGCAGTTCTTC
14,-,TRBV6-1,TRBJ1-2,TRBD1,CASSKGTAYGGYTF,TGTGCCAGCAGTAAAGGGACAGCATATGGGGGCTACACCTTC
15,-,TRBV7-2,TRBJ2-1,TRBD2,CASRPGTSSYNEQFF,TGTGCCAGCAGACCCGGGACTAGCAGTTACAATGAGCAGTTCTTC
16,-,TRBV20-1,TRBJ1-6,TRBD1,CSANDRGTGDRSPLHF,TGCAGTGCAAACGACCGTGGCACAGGGGATAGGTCACCCCTCCACTTT
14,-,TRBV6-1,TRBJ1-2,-,CASSPRGGDDGYTF,TGTGCCAGCAGCCCTCGAGGAGGGGATGATGGCTACACCTTC
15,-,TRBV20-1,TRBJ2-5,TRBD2,CSARGPSGSSETQYF,TGCAGTGCCAGGGGCCCTAGCGGGAGTTCTGAGACCCAGTACTTC
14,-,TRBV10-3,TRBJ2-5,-,CAITAGGQQETQYF,TGTGCCATCACCGCCGGAGGGCAGCAAGAGACCCAGTACTTC
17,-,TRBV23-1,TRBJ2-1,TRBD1,CASSHPGQVIGQNEQFF,TGCGCCAGCAGTCACCCGGGACAGGTGATCGGGCAGAATGAGCAGTTCTTC
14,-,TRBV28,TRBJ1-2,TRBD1,CASTRNQGAGGYTF,TGTGCCAGCACCAGGAATCAGGGGGCCGGTGGCTACACCTTC
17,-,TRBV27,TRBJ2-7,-,CASSSGATRGMSYEQYF,TGTGCCAGCAGTTCTGGTGCCACAAGGGGAATGTCCTACGAGCAGTACTTC
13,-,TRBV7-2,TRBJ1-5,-,CASSARGNQPQHF,TGTGCCAGCAGCGCCCGAGGCAATCAGCCCCAGCATTTT
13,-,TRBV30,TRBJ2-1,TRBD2,CAWSGRGYSEQFF,TGTGCCTGGAGCGGGAGGGGGTACAGTGAGCAGTTCTTC
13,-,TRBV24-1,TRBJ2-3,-,CATPGPDGDTQYF,TGTGCCACTCCCGGGCCTGACGGCGATACGCAGTATTTT
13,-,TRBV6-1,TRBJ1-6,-,CASSEDRTSPLHF,TGTGCCAGCAGTGAAGACAGGACTTCACCCCTCCACTTT
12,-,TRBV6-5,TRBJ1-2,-,CASSYGGLGYTF,TGTGCCAGCAGTTACGGGGGGCTTGGCTACACCTTC
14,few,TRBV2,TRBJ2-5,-,CASSARGVGETQYF,TGTGCCAGCAGTGCCAGGGGGGTGGGAGAGACCCAGTACTTC
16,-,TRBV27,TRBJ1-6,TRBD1,CASSTRTGTLNSPLHF,TGTGCCAGCAGTACCCGGACAGGGACCCTGAATTCACCCCTCCACTTT
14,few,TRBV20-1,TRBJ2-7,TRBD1,CSARRQGVDYEQYF,TGCAGTGCTAGAAGACAGGGGGTAGACTACGAGCAGTACTTC